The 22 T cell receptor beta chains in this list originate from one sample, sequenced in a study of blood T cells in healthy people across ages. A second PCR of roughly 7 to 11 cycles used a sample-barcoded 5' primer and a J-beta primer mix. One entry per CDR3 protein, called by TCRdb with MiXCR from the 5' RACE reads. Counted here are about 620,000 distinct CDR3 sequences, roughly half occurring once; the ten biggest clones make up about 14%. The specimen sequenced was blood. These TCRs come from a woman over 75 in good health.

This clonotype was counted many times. CDR3 residues: CSANAGGGTYEQYF. DNA of the CDR3: TGCAGTGCTAATGCGGGCGGGGGAACCTACGAGCAGTACTTC. V usage is TRBV20-1 and J usage is TRBJ2-7; 7 nucleotides match TRBD2. This CDR3 is built from 14 residues. Germline assignment: CDR1 DFQATT and CDR2 SNEGSKA (reference sequence). J lost 2 bases, V lost 4 bases, and 8 bases had no gene match.

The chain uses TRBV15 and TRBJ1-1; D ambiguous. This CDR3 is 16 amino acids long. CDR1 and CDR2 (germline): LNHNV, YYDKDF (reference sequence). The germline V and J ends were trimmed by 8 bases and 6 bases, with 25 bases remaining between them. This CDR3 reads CATSGEGIRQYAEAFF. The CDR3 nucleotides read TGTGCCACCTCCGGGGAAGGTATACGGCAATACGCTGAAGCTTTCTTT.

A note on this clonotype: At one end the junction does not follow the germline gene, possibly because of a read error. CDR3 in amino acids: CAGRTLGAEAFF. The CDR3 bases are TGTGCCGGCAGAACCCTGGGGGCTGAAGCTTTCTTT. The chain recombines TRBV12-3 or TRBV12-4 with TRBJ1-1, with D tentatively TRBD1 (5 bases). The CDR3 is 12 residues long.

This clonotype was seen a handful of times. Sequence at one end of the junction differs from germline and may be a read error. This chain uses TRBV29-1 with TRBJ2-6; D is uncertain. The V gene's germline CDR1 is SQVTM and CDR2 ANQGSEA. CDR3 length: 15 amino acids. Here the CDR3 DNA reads TGCGGCGTTTACGGAACCGTCTCTGGGGCCAACGTCCTGACTTTC. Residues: CGVYGTVSGANVLTF.

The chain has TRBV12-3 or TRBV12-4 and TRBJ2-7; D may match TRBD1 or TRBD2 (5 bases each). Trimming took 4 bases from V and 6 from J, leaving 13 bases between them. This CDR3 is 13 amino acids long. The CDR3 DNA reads TGTGCCAGCAGTTCTGGGACCCCGGGCGAGCAGTACTTC. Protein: CASSSGTPGEQYF.

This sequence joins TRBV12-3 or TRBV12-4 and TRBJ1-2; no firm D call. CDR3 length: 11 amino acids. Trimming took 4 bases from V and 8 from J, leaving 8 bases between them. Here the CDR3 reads CASSSSRGYTF. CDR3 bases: TGTGCCAGCAGTTCCAGCAGAGGCTACACCTTC.

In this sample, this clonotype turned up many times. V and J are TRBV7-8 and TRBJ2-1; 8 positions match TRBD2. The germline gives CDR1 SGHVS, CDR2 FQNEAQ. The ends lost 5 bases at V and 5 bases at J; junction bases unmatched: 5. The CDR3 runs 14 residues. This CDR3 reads CASSLSGGHNEQFF. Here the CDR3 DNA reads TGTGCCAGCAGCCTCAGCGGGGGACACAATGAGCAGTTCTTC.

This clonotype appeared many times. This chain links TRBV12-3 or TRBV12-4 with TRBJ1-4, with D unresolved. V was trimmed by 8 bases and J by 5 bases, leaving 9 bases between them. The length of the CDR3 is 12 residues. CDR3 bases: TGTGCCAGCTCCTGGGGAAATGAAAAACTGTTTTTT. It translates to CASSWGNEKLFF.

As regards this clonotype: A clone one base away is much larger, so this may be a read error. The CDR3 region has the DNA TGTGCCGGCAGCCGGCCGGGAGAGACCCAGTACTTC. Translation gives CAGSRPGETQYF. J is TRBJ2-5 and V is TRBV27; D uncertain. Germline-derived CDR1 and CDR2 are MNHEY and SMNVEV (reference sequence). This CDR3 is built from 12 residues.

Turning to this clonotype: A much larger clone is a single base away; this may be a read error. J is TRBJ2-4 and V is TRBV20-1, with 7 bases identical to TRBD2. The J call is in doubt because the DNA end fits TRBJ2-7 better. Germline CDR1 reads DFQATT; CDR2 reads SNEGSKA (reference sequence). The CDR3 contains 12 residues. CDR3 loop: CSTPRSGYEQYF. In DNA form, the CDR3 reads TGCAGTACTCCGCGTAGCGGGTACGAGCAGTACTTC.

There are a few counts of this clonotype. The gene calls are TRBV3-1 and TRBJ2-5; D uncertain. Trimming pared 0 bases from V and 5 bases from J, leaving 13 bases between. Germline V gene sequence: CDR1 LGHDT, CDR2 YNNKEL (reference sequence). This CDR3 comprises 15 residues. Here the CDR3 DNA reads TGTGCCAGCAGCCAAGATCCAAGTAGGATGGAGACCCAGTACTTC. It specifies CASSQDPSRMETQYF.

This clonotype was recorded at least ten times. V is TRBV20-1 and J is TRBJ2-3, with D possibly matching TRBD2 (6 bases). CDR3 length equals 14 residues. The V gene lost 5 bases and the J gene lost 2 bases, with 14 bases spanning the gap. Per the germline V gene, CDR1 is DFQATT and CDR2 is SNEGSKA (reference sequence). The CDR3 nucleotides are TGCAGTGCTGTGGAGCGGGCTTACACAGATACGCAGTATTTT. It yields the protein CSAVERAYTDTQYF.

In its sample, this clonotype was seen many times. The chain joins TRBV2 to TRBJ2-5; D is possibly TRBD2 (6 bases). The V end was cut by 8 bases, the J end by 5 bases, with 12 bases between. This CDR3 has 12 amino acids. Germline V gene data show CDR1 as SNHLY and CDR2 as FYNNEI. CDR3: CASGREWETQYF. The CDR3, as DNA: TGTGCCAGCGGGCGGGAATGGGAGACCCAGTACTTC.

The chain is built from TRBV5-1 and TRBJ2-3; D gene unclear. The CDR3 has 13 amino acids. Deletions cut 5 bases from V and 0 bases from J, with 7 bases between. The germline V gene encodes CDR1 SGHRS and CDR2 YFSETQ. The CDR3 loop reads CASRETSTDTQYF. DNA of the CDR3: TGCGCCAGCAGGGAAACTAGCACAGATACGCAGTATTTT. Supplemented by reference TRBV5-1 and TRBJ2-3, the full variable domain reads KAGVTQTPRYLIKTRGQQVTLSCSPISGHRSVSWYQQTPGQGLQFLFEYFSETQRNKGNFPGRFSGRQFSNSRSEMNVSTLELGDSALYLCASRETSTDTQYFGPGTRLTVL.

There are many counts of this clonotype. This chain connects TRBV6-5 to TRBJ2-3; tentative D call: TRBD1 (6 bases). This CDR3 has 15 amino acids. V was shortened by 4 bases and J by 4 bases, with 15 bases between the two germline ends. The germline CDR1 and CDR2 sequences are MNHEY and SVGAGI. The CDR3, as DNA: TGTGCCAGCAGTTGCGCCGACAGGTCTCCAGATACGCAGTATTTT. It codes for CASSCADRSPDTQYF.

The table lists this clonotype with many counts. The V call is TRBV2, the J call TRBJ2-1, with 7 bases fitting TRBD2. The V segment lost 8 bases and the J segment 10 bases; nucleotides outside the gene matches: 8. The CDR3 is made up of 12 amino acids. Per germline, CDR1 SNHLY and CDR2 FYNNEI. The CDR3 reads CASGAGAWEQFF. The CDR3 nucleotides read TGTGCCAGCGGGGCGGGAGCTTGGGAGCAGTTCTTC.

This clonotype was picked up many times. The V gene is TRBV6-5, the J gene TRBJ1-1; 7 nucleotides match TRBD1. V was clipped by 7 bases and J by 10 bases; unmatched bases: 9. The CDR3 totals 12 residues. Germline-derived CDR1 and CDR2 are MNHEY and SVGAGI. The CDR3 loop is CASIDRVGGAFF. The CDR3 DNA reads TGTGCCAGCATTGACAGGGTCGGTGGAGCTTTCTTT.

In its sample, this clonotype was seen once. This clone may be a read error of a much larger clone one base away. The CDR3 here is CASRNPQGQGHDEQFF. CDR3 nucleotide sequence: TGTGCCAGCAGAAATCCCCAGGGACAGGGACACGATGAGCAGTTCTTC. This chain links TRBV28 with TRBJ2-1; 9 nucleotides line up with TRBD1. V trimming: 6 bases; J trimming: 8 bases; junction bases outside the gene matches: 14. The germline V gene encodes CDR1 MDHEN and CDR2 SYDVKM. The CDR3 runs to 16 residues.

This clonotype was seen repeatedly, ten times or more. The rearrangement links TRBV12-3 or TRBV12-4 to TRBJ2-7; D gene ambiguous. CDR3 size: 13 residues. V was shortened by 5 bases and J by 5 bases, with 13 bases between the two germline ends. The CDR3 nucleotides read TGTGCCAGCAGTCTAACGAGTGGGAACGAGCAGTACTTC. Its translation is CASSLTSGNEQYF.

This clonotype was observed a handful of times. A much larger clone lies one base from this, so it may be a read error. The CDR3 is CASSVAQGYEQYF. CDR3 DNA sequence: TGTGCCAGCAGCGTAGCACAGGGATACGAGCAGTACTTC. The rearrangement links TRBV7-9 to TRBJ2-7; D might be TRBD1 (6 bases). Germline loops: CDR1 SEHNR, CDR2 FQNEAQ (reference sequence). This CDR3 contains 13 residues.

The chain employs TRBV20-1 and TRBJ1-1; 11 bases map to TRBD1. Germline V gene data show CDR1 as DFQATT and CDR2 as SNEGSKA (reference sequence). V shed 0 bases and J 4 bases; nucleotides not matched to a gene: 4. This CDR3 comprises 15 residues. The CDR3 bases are TGCAGTGCTAGAGATCTCGGGACAGGGGGCACTGAAGCTTTCTTT. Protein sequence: CSARDLGTGGTEAFF.

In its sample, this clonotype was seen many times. CDR3 coding DNA: TGTGCCAGCACAACTGGACAGGGCCTCTATGGCTACACCTTC. Its protein product is CASTTGQGLYGYTF. This chain joins TRBV12-3 or TRBV12-4 and TRBJ1-2, with 8 bases that match TRBD1. After removal of 7 bases from V and 4 bases from J, the junction contained 8 bases not matched to a gene. The CDR3 runs to 14 residues.